This section outlines one T cell receptor beta chain sequence together with its context. Its antigen is not known. This sample is part of a study of CD8 T cells in ankylosing spondylitis. CDR3 length equals 11 residues. Germline V CDR1 and CDR2: WNHNN, SYGVQD (reference sequence). Between the trimmed V and J ends, which lost 6 bases and 10 bases, there was a span of 10 bases. For TCR beta, libraries came from quantitative 5'-RACE with molecular barcodes. TCRdb re-analysed the 5' RACE reads in MiXCR, keeping a single row per CDR3 protein. The profile shows 380,000 or so distinct CDR3 sequences, roughly 20% of them singletons. Whole-study results and caveats: Disease-linked clones displayed a CD8+ phenotype and appeared relatively rarely in peripheral blood.

This clonotype was obtained from a male donor with ankylosing spondylitis or in good health (not recorded which). The rearrangement joins TRBV10-1 to TRBJ2-1, with D uncertain. The source material was blood, either unsorted or a sorted T cell fraction (not recorded which). The CDR3 bases are TGCGCCAGCAGGGGAAACAGCGAGCAGTTCTTC. Protein: CASRGNSEQFF.